The present entry profiles one T cell receptor (beta chain) with its context. Its antigen is undetermined. Together with a sample-barcoded 5' primer, a J-beta primer mix was included in a second PCR lasting about 7 to 11 cycles. TCRdb re-called the 5' RACE reads through MiXCR, storing one row per CDR3 protein. The sample consists of 1.5 million to 2 million distinct CDR3 sequences, roughly 32% of them appearing once. This record belongs to a study of blood T cells in healthy people across ages. Regarding the study as a whole: Shifts in expanded clonotypes may have been confounded by donor CMV status, which was unknown. Both naive CD4+ cell counts and diversity were greater in long-lived donors than in aged donors.

CDR1 SSHAT and CDR2 FNYEAQ come from the germline V gene (reference sequence). The CDR3 is 15 residues long. With V trimmed by 5 bases and J by 4 bases, 10 bases remained unmatched. This clonotype was obtained from a woman in her thirties in good health. The J gene is TRBJ1-2, the V gene TRBV7-7; 7 nucleotides align to TRBD1. The material sequenced was blood. CDR3 loop: CASSGWTGATYGYTF. The CDR3 DNA reads as TGTGCCAGCAGCGGCTGGACAGGAGCGACCTATGGCTACACCTTC.